This T cell receptor (beta chain) comes out of a study of blood T cell repertoires in COVID-19. For the study at large: COVID-19 samples, acute and convalescent, were from the United States, Italy and Spain. T cells, B-cell-depleted T cells, or PBMCs supplied cDNA or gDNA.

This clone was detected only once. Methods used by the authors: Cell counts per sample came from amplifying reference gene primers. Method: immunoSEQ multiplex PCR; TCRdb's copy keeps in-frame clones and lacks some. For V, J and clone size, that table is used; D and trimming come from the DNA. The table has about 59,000 clones, 85% seen once; the top ten hold 15% to 20%. Material: peripheral blood. This receptor was identified in a human donor in a cohort sampled during active COVID-19.

CDR3 DNA: TGTGCCAGCAGCTTAGCGACAGGGATAGGGTACGAGCAGTACTTC. This translates into CASSLATGIGYEQYF. The rearrangement uses TRBV7-2 and TRBJ2-7; TRBD1 matches at 7 bases. There are 15 residues in the CDR3. V shed 0 bases and J 4 bases; nucleotides not matched to a gene: 6. The germline V gene has CDR1 SGHTA and CDR2 FQGNSA.